This TCR beta chain is drawn from a study of low-dose radiotherapy and immunotherapy resistance in tumors. Study-wide background: Each patient was administered nivolumab intravenously at 240 mg, which was a flat dose, every two weeks, along with intravenous ipilimumab at 1 mg/kg every six weeks. One day prior to radiation and immunotherapy, intravenous cyclophosphamide at 200 mg/m2 was given, repeated every two weeks. On cycle 1 day 1, patients started four cycles of oral aspirin 300 mg daily.

This clonotype came up many times. With TRAV- and TRBV-specific primers, first-strand cDNA was made, covering the alpha and beta chains. For amplifying TCRs, the PCR ran for around 20 cycles with Phusion, which was used together with a constant-region primer and the adapter on the V primers. TCRdb called the reads again in MiXCR, with one record for every CDR3 protein. This sample carries 31,000 or so distinct CDR3 sequences, about 53% of them seen once, and the ten largest clones take roughly 5%. CDR1 is LGHDT and CDR2 is YNNKEL in the germline V gene (reference sequence). This CDR3 spans 13 amino acids. V gave up 6 bases and J gave up 4 bases, with 12 bases separating them. Sample time point: after trial treatment. The treatment is: LDRT plus nivolumab, ipilimumab, low-dose cyclophosphamide and aspirin (RACIN trial).

The sequenced sample was PBMCs, obtained after low-dose radiotherapy plus immunotherapy. The receptor comes from a male donor with gallbladder cancer. This chain links TRBV3-1 with TRBJ1-1; D is undetermined. CDR3 protein: CASSGGYGTEAFF. CDR3 nucleotides: TGTGCCAGCAGTGGAGGGTATGGCACTGAAGCTTTCTTT.